These 29 T cell receptor beta chains came from one sample sequenced in a study of T cells in Graves' hyperthyroidism and ophthalmopathy (dated by TCRdb to between 2019 and 2020). Preparation of the library involved multiplex PCR. Data came from an Illumina HiSeq 2000. TCR beta CDR3 regions were amplified from RNA transcripts. For the first round of RT-PCR on the TCR CDR3, the HTBI primer set was used together with the Qiagen OneStep RT-PCR kit. TCRdb trimmed public reads at Q25 via fastp, called clones via MiXCR and kept in-frame beta chains. Merged by CDR3 protein, the rows form single entries marked with the most common genes and DNA. The table for this sample lists some 400,000 distinct CDR3 sequences; 14% of them were counted only once. The ten largest account for 11% of the sample. The sample comprised blood. The receptors shown here come from a woman aged 55 to 70 with Graves' hyperthyroidism.

This clonotype was observed many times. The J gene is TRBJ2-7, the V gene TRBV7-9; D is possibly TRBD1 or TRBD2 (5 bases each). The V end lost 5 bases, the J end lost 2 bases, and 16 bases lay between the germline ends. CDR1 is SEHNR, CDR2 FQNEAQ, per germline (reference sequence). The CDR3 contains 15 residues. CDR3 amino acids: CASSPYGTATYEQYF. The DNA for the CDR3 is TGTGCCAGCAGCCCATACGGGACCGCTACCTACGAGCAGTACTTC. The complete variable domain, with remaining parts taken from reference TRBV7-9 and TRBJ2-7, reads DTGVSQNPRHKITKRGQNVTFRCDPISEHNRLYWYRQTLGQGPEFLTYFQNEAQLEKSRLLSDRFSAERPKGSFSTLEIQRTEQGDSAMYLCASSPYGTATYEQYFGPGTRLTVT.

This clonotype was seen a handful of times. The V gene is TRBV3-1, the J gene TRBJ2-7; 9 nucleotides align to TRBD1. The CDR3 sequence is 15 residues long. J lost 9 bases, V lost 3 bases, and 12 bases had no gene match. Germline values: CDR1 LGHDT, CDR2 YNNKEL (reference sequence). CDR3 bases: TGTGCCAGCAGCCAGGAGCCGGGACAGGGTTCTTGGCAGTACTTC. It is translated as CASSQEPGQGSWQYF.

This clonotype was recorded at least ten times. V usage is TRBV14 and J usage is TRBJ2-7; D is unclear. The V gene's germline CDR1 is SGHDN and CDR2 FVKESK. This CDR3 contains 12 residues. V gave up 3 bases and J gave up 6 bases, with 9 bases separating them. CDR3: CASSHRRFEQYF. The CDR3 DNA reads as TGTGCCAGCAGCCACAGGAGATTCGAGCAGTACTTC.

The rearrangement uses TRBV6-5 and TRBJ2-3, with 8 bases fitting TRBD1. Germline CDR1 reads MNHEY; CDR2 reads SVGAGI. This CDR3 spans 18 amino acids. V was clipped by 0 bases and J by 4 bases; unmatched bases: 12. CDR3 sequence reads: CASSYSMAGGFYADTQYF. As DNA, the CDR3 is TGTGCCAGCAGTTACTCGATGGCAGGGGGCTTCTACGCAGATACGCAGTATTTT.

The rearrangement links TRBV19 to TRBJ1-1; the D is unclear. The V gene's germline CDR1 is LNHDA and CDR2 SQIVND (reference sequence). The CDR3 is 13 residues long. Trimming pared 3 bases from V and 1 base from J, leaving 6 bases between. CDR3 protein: CASSILANTEAFF. The CDR3 region has the DNA TGTGCCAGTAGTATTCTGGCGAACACTGAAGCTTTCTTT.

V usage is TRBV27 and J usage is TRBJ2-1; maybe TRBD2 (6 bases). Germline CDR1 is MNHEY and CDR2 is SMNVEV (reference sequence). V lost 6 bases and J 9 bases, leaving 21 bases between the germline ends. The CDR3 runs to 15 residues. The CDR3 loop is CASSVPGLGDGEQFF. As DNA, the CDR3 is TGTGCCAGCAGCGTTCCGGGACTCGGTGATGGTGAGCAGTTCTTC.

A single count supports this clonotype. The chain joins TRBV7-9 to TRBJ2-3; 10 bases fit TRBD1. Germline V gene lookup returns CDR1 SEHNR and CDR2 FQNEAQ (reference sequence). The CDR3 is 15 amino acids. With V trimmed by 6 bases and J by 3 bases, 6 bases remained unmatched. The CDR3 DNA reads TGTGCCAGCAGGATGACAGGGGGCGGAACAGATACGCAGTATTTT. Protein: CASRMTGGGTDTQYF.

This clonotype was counted ten times or more. The chain combines TRBV29-1 with TRBJ1-4, with D uncertain. Per the germline V gene, CDR1 is SQVTM and CDR2 is ANQGSEA. Trimming took off 6 bases at V and 7 bases at J, with 15 bases between the two ends. CDR3 length equals 13 residues. The CDR3 protein is CSVLPRVGEKLFF. Here the CDR3 DNA reads TGCAGCGTCCTCCCTCGTGTTGGTGAAAAACTGTTTTTT.

This clonotype was recorded at least ten times. The chain couples TRBV12-3 or TRBV12-4 to TRBJ2-1, with TRBD2 identical over 9 bases. CDR3 length: 13 amino acids. V trimming: 7 bases; J trimming: 7 bases; junction bases outside the gene matches: 5. Here the CDR3 DNA reads TGTGCCAGCAAGGCTAGCGGGAAAAATGAGCAGTTCTTC. This translates into CASKASGKNEQFF.

This clonotype came up many times. The V and J genes are TRBV2 and TRBJ1-1, with D uncertain. The V gene's germline CDR1 is SNHLY and CDR2 FYNNEI. The CDR3 runs 13 residues. V was pared by 5 bases and J by 6 bases, with 13 bases between. In DNA form, the CDR3 reads TGTGCCAGCAGTAGGTCTGGCGAAGCTGAAGCTTTCTTT. This gives the protein CASSRSGEAEAFF.

This clonotype has ten or more counts. The chain uses TRBV29-1 and TRBJ2-1; D is unclear. The CDR3 runs 14 residues. Looked up from germline, CDR1 is SQVTM and CDR2 is ANQGSEA. Trimming stripped 6 bases from V and 6 bases from J, with 18 bases between. CDR3 in amino acids: CSVQWWITPNEQFF. CDR3 DNA: TGCAGCGTCCAATGGTGGATTACCCCCAATGAGCAGTTCTTC.

The table lists this clonotype with many counts. J is TRBJ2-7 and V is TRBV12-3 or TRBV12-4, with D possibly being TRBD1 (6 bases). The germline V and J ends were trimmed by 1 base and 5 bases, with 9 bases remaining between them. The CDR3 covers 13 residues. CDR3: CASSLDRVDEQYF. CDR3 DNA sequence: TGTGCCAGCAGTTTAGACAGGGTGGACGAGCAGTACTTC.

This clonotype was seen at least ten times. This chain links TRBV12-5 with TRBJ2-3; the D is unclear. V was cut by 0 bases and J by 0 bases, with 1 base left in between. Germline V lookup: CDR1 LGHNT, CDR2 FRNRAP. This CDR3 has 13 residues. The CDR3 spells CASGLVSTDTQYF. In nucleotides, the CDR3 is TGTGCTAGTGGTTTGGTTAGCACAGATACGCAGTATTTT.

This clonotype was found a few times. The V call is TRBV2, the J call TRBJ1-1, with D perhaps TRBD1 (6 bases). The CDR3 has 12 amino acids. CDR1 is SNHLY, CDR2 FYNNEI, per germline. V was trimmed by 6 bases and J by 6 bases, leaving 11 bases between them. In nucleotides, the CDR3 is TGTGCCAGCAGGGTAGGACAGTCTGAAGCTTTCTTT. This encodes CASRVGQSEAFF. The entire variable domain, with the rest obtained from reference TRBV2 and TRBJ1-1, is as follows: EPEVTQTPSHQVTQMGQEVILRCVPISNHLYFYWYRQILGQKVEFLVSFYNNEISEKSEIFDDQFSVERPDGSNFTLKIRSTKLEDSAMYFCASRVGQSEAFFGQGTRLTVV.

This clonotype showed up many times. The chain links TRBV30 to TRBJ2-3; D remains unclear. Germline loops: CDR1 GTSNPN, CDR2 SVGIG (reference sequence). Trimming stripped 5 bases from V and 2 bases from J, with 5 bases between. This CDR3 has 11 amino acids. The CDR3 here is CAWGITDTQYF. Written as DNA, the CDR3 is TGTGCCTGGGGGATCACAGATACGCAGTATTTT. Supplemented by reference TRBV30 and TRBJ2-3, the full variable domain reads SQTIHQWPATLVQPVGSPLSLECTVEGTSNPNLYWYRQAAGRGLQLLFYSVGIGQISSEVPQNLSASRPQDRQFILSSKKLLLSDSGFYLCAWGITDTQYFGPGTRLTVL.

This clonotype has at least ten counts. The V gene is TRBV6-1, the J gene TRBJ2-3; D unclear. CDR3 length equals 15 residues. CDR1 and CDR2 (germline): MNHNS, SASEGT. Trimming stripped 10 bases from V and 0 bases from J, with 17 bases between. CDR3 region: CATLGPPPSTDTQYF. The CDR3, as DNA: TGTGCCACCCTGGGTCCGCCACCGAGCACAGATACGCAGTATTTT.

The V gene is TRBV3-1, the J gene TRBJ2-7; D may be TRBD2 (6 bases). This CDR3 has 15 amino acids. The ends were cut back, 1 base at V and 5 bases at J, with 15 bases in the middle. CDR1 LGHDT and CDR2 YNNKEL come from the germline V gene (reference sequence). The CDR3 nucleotides are TGTGCCAGCAGCCAAGTCGCGAGCGGGTCGGACGAGCAGTACTTC. Protein: CASSQVASGSDEQYF.

About this clonotype itself: A much larger clone is a single base away; this may be a read error. The chain carries TRBV6-1 and TRBJ2-1; 10 bases align to TRBD1. Germline CDR1 MNHNS, CDR2 SASEGT. J lost 5 bases, V lost 3 bases, and 7 bases had no gene match. The CDR3 length is 16 residues. Here the CDR3 reads CASSDASGTGDNEQFF. The CDR3 region has the DNA TGTGCCAGCAGTGATGCCTCCGGGACAGGGGACAATGAGCAGTTCTTC.

The chain recombines TRBV6-1 with TRBJ2-2, with D unclear. Germline loops: CDR1 MNHNS, CDR2 SASEGT. V was shortened by 6 bases and J by 4 bases, with 15 bases between the two germline ends. The CDR3 is 15 amino acids. The CDR3 DNA sequence: TGTGCCAGCAGACCCGGTAACCGAGCCACCGGGGAGCTGTTTTTT. It encodes CASRPGNRATGELFF.

This clonotype appeared many times. The chain has TRBV4-1 and TRBJ1-3, with 7 positions matching TRBD1. V was clipped by 0 bases and J by 15 bases; unmatched bases: 17. The CDR3 length is 16 residues. The germline gives CDR1 MGHRA, CDR2 YSYEKL. The CDR3 region has the DNA TGCGCCAGCAGCCAAGATTGGGGGACAGCTTCCTCGGCAGAATATTTT. This gives the protein CASSQDWGTASSAEYF.

The chain joins TRBV6-1 to TRBJ1-5; 7 nucleotides agree with TRBD1. The CDR3 contains 14 residues. After removal of 7 bases from V and 4 bases from J, the junction contained 7 bases not matched to a gene. Germline assignment: CDR1 MNHNS and CDR2 SASEGT. As DNA, the CDR3 is TGTGCCAGCAATAACAGGGGAGTTAATCAGCCCCAGCATTTT. Translating it yields CASNNRGVNQPQHF.

The chain links TRBV7-2 to TRBJ1-3; TRBD1 might be the D (6 bases). The CDR3 is made up of 15 amino acids. The V gene lost 0 bases and the J gene lost 7 bases, with 13 bases spanning the gap. CDR1 and CDR2 from the germline V gene are SGHTA and FQGNSA. CDR3 protein: CASSLASGAGNTIYF. The CDR3 DNA follows: TGTGCCAGCAGCTTAGCTTCGGGGGCGGGGAACACCATATATTTT.

Many counts were recorded for this clonotype. This chain uses TRBV6-2 or TRBV6-3 with TRBJ1-5; D might be TRBD1 (5 bases). Trimming stripped 6 bases from V and 0 bases from J, with 12 bases between. This CDR3 region has 15 residues. CDR1 MNHEY and CDR2 SVGEGT come from the germline V gene. The chain's CDR3 is CASSLGLYSNQPQHF. In DNA, the CDR3 is TGTGCCAGCAGCCTGGGACTGTATAGCAATCAGCCCCAGCATTTT.

This clonotype was seen many times. The chain employs TRBV24-1 and TRBJ2-3; 7 bases line up with TRBD1. The CDR3 has 15 amino acids. Germline V gives CDR1 KGHDR, CDR2 SFDVKD. V trimming: 3 bases; J trimming: 6 bases; junction bases outside the gene matches: 8. This CDR3 is CATSDPTGSGDTQYF. CDR3 in DNA: TGTGCCACCAGTGATCCGACAGGGTCGGGGGATACGCAGTATTTT.

This clonotype was seen at least ten times. The J gene is TRBJ2-7, the V gene TRBV20-1; D unresolved. The CDR3 consists of 13 residues. V dropped 0 bases and J dropped 0 bases, with 6 bases sitting between them. CDR1 is DFQATT and CDR2 is SNEGSKA in the germline V gene (reference sequence). DNA for the CDR3: TGCAGTGCTAGAGATCGAAACTCCTACGAGCAGTACTTC. Its protein product is CSARDRNSYEQYF.

At least ten counts were recorded for this clonotype. The V call is TRBV20-1, the J call TRBJ2-7; TRBD2 agrees at 11 bases. V was clipped by 6 bases and J by 3 bases; unmatched bases: 7. Germline V gene sequence: CDR1 DFQATT, CDR2 SNEGSKA (reference sequence). The CDR3 contains 14 residues. CDR3 sequence (DNA): TGCAGTGCCAGTACAGGACTAGCGGGCTACGAGCAGTACTTC. This translates into CSASTGLAGYEQYF.

This clonotype was seen only a few times. The chain employs TRBV20-1 and TRBJ1-5; 9 positions match TRBD1. Germline V gene data show CDR1 as DFQATT and CDR2 as SNEGSKA (reference sequence). The CDR3 consists of 17 residues. The trim removed 1 base at V and 6 bases at J, leaving 13 bases unmatched. The CDR3 DNA reads as TGCAGTGCTAGAGGAAATGGACAGGGGAGTCTTGGTCAGCCCCAGCATTTT. Protein: CSARGNGQGSLGQPQHF.

This clonotype was found many times. V is TRBV6-1 and J is TRBJ2-5, with D perhaps assigned TRBD1 or TRBD2 (6 bases each). Germline CDR1 is MNHNS and CDR2 is SASEGT. V lost 4 bases and J 5 bases, leaving 11 bases between the germline ends. The CDR3 runs 13 residues. The CDR3 loop is CASSVGGGETQYF. Here the CDR3 DNA reads TGTGCCAGCAGTGTCGGAGGGGGGGAGACCCAGTACTTC.

This chain connects TRBV28 to TRBJ1-5; 7 nucleotides match TRBD1. CDR3 length: 17 amino acids. V was pared by 5 bases and J by 0 bases, with 10 bases of the junction left unmatched. Germline V gene sequence: CDR1 MDHEN, CDR2 SYDVKM. The chain's CDR3 is CASSPHRGPFSNQPQHF. The CDR3 DNA sequence: TGTGCCAGCAGTCCCCACAGGGGCCCCTTTAGCAATCAGCCCCAGCATTTT. Complete variable domain (other parts from reference TRBV28 and TRBJ1-5): DVKVTQSSRYLVKRTGEKVFLECVQDMDHENMFWYRQDPGLGLRLIYFSYDVKMKEKGDIPEGYSVSREKKERFSLILESASTNQTSMYLCASSPHRGPFSNQPQHFGDGTRLSIL.